The present entry profiles one TCR beta chain with its context. Germline CDR1 is KGHSH and CDR2 is LQKENI. This CDR3 has 14 residues. The germline V and J ends were trimmed by 6 bases and 3 bases, with 15 bases remaining between them. These data belong to a study of cytomegalovirus exposure and HLA in healthy donors. Primers: 60 Vbeta forward and 13 Jbeta reverse. Measured with immunoSEQ multiplex PCR; TCRdb has only the in-frame clones, and not every one. The sample lists 150,000 to 200,000 clones, 60% to 80% occurring once. The J gene is TRBJ2-7, the V gene TRBV18, with a tentative D call TRBD1 (6 bases). The sample comprised PBMCs. This clonotype was sampled from a man aged 35-49 years in good health and CMV-seropositive. This CDR3 reads CASSQSMDSYEQYF. Written as DNA, the CDR3 is TGTGCCAGCTCGCAAAGCATGGACAGCTACGAGCAGTACTTC.